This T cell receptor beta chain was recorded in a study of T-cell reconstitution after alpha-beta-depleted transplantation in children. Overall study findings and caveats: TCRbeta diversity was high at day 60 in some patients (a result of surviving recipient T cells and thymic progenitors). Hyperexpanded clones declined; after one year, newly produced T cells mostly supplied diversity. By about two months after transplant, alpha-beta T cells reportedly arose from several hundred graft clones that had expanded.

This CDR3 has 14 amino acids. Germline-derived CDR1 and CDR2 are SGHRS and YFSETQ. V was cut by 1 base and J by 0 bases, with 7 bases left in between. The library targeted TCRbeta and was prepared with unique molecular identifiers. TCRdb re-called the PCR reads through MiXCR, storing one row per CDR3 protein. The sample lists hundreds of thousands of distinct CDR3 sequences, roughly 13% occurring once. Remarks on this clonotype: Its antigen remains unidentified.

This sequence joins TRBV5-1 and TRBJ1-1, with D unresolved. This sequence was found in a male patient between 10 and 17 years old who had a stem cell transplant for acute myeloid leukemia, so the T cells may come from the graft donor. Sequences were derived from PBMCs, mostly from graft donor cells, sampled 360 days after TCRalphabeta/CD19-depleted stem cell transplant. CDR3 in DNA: TGCGCCAGCAGCTTGCAACCGATGAACACTGAAGCTTTCTTT. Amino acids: CASSLQPMNTEAFF.